These T cell receptor beta chains were read from a single sample in a study of blood T cells in healthy people across ages. TCRdb re-derived calls from the 5' RACE reads in MiXCR, one entry per CDR3 protein. Here the sample spans some 670,000 distinct CDR3 sequences, more than 45% being singletons. Sequenced input: blood. The receptors originated from a woman older than 75 in good health. CDR3s leave out the opening cysteine and the closing phenylalanine or tryptophan.

J	V	CDR3
TRBJ2-7	TRBV7-2	ASSPRLAGQGEQY
TRBJ2-5	TRBV6-1	ASTQSPQETQY
TRBJ2-2	TRBV29-1	SARRRVDTGELF
TRBJ2-5	TRBV28	ASSSRGAQY
TRBJ2-1	TRBV9	ASSASGGDYNEQF
TRBJ1-4	TRBV7-9	ASSPPTGRRANEKLF
TRBJ1-1	TRBV11-3	ASSRNTGGEAF
TRBJ1-1	TRBV29-1	SVGWAEAF
TRBJ2-7	TRBV5-1	ASSFSGDYYEQY
TRBJ2-7	TRBV20-1	RLQASGSYEQY
TRBJ2-1	TRBV6-1	ATLRGGLYEQF
TRBJ1-2	TRBV20-1	RQGAYYGYT
TRBJ2-1	TRBV11-3	ASSLDGPYNEQF
TRBJ1-5	TRBV6-2/TRBV6-3	ASKTDRDQPQH
TRBJ2-3	TRBV25-1	ASSEQGWGTDTQY
TRBJ2-3	TRBV9	ASSVGRSSGTDTQY
-	TRBV12-3/TRBV12-4	ASSFTEGGYEQY
TRBJ1-5	TRBV19	ASSIVHLDGNQPQH
TRBJ2-3	TRBV27	ASSSIAGARSTDTQY
TRBJ2-5	TRBV7-2	ASSSRIGLAGGTGETQY
-	TRBV7-9	ASSLVSQGYNEQY
TRBJ1-1	TRBV2	ASRLDTVGTEAF
TRBJ1-1	TRBV11-2	ASSFAGGNTEAF
TRBJ2-3	TRBV3-1	ASSQDTVDTQY
TRBJ2-6	TRBV24-1	ATSDYRQGGANVLT
TRBJ1-4	TRBV20-1	SARTAGVSEKLF
TRBJ1-4	TRBV4-3	ASSQGGIGGSEKLF
TRBJ2-1	TRBV7-2	ASSPTSGWNEQF
TRBJ2-1	TRBV18	ASSPRANANYNEQF
TRBJ2-3	TRBV6-6	ASSYDGTSTDMQY
TRBJ2-1	TRBV28	ASISWGVGYNEQF
TRBJ2-1	TRBV3-1	ASSPGSGTSVNNEQF
TRBJ2-3	TRBV7-3	ASSLTQAGVRSDTQY
TRBJ2-7	TRBV5-1	ASSLVETGGFYEQY
TRBJ1-4	TRBV11-2	ASSLFSNEKLF
TRBJ2-5	TRBV7-7	ASSRHLAGGQETQY
TRBJ2-3	TRBV7-9	ASSLLAGGHTDTQY
TRBJ2-3	TRBV5-1	ASSPEGADTQY
TRBJ2-4	TRBV20-1	SARDNRREQY
TRBJ2-3	TRBV5-1	ASNRGQGSDTQY
TRBJ2-5	TRBV5-1	ASSSSGGVETQY
TRBJ1-5	TRBV28	ASSSSNQPRH